This is a list of T cell receptor beta chains from one sample in a study of identical twins. One entry per CDR3 protein results from TCRdb running MiXCR on the 5' RACE reads. Among 260,000 or so distinct CDR3 sequences, 7.5% were seen once, and the ten largest hold around 5%. These data also featured in a second study, about yellow fever vaccine responses in identical twins.

Source material: CD8+ T cells sorted from blood. The source is a woman between 18 and 30 years old in good health. CDR3s include the opening cysteine and the closing phenylalanine or tryptophan. D genes are given only for firm matches. Not all rows give a size; the values are once, few, many and, for expanded clones, a class.

clone_size d_call j_call v_call cdr3_aa cdr3_nt
many . TRBJ1-4 TRBV28 CASSLGSNEKLFF TGTGCCAGCAGTTTGGGTAGTAATGAAAAACTGTTTTTT
few TRBD1 TRBJ2-5 TRBV28 CASSLWDRGQRETQYF TGTGCCAGCAGTTTATGGGACAGGGGGCAGAGAGAGACCCAGTACTTC
few TRBD2 TRBJ2-7 TRBV3-1 CASSHLGTSGYEQYF TGTGCCAGCAGCCACCTAGGGACTAGCGGGTACGAGCAGTACTTC
many TRBD1 TRBJ2-3 TRBV4-1 CASSRIPTGVGTDTQYF TGCGCCAGCAGCCGCATTCCTACAGGGGTAGGAACAGATACGCAGTATTTT
many TRBD2 TRBJ2-3 TRBV9 CASSVEGLAGVGTDTQYF TGTGCCAGCAGCGTAGAGGGACTAGCGGGAGTAGGGACAGATACGCAGTATTTT
few . TRBJ2-1 TRBV24-1 CATSRVGQDSYNEQFF TGTGCCACCAGTAGAGTGGGGCAGGACTCCTACAATGAGCAGTTCTTC
few . TRBJ2-2 TRBV5-5 CASSLAQGGRMAGELFF TGTGCCAGCAGCTTGGCCCAGGGAGGTAGGATGGCCGGGGAGCTGTTTTTT
many . TRBJ1-1 TRBV10-3 CAISEETVTEAFF TGTGCCATCAGTGAGGAGACAGTCACTGAAGCTTTCTTT
. . TRBJ2-2 TRBV28 CASSYRAPGELFF TGTGCCAGCAGCTATAGGGCTCCCGGGGAGCTGTTTTTT
many . TRBJ1-5 TRBV10-3 CAISGRDGSNQPQHF TGTGCCATCAGTGGACGGGACGGTAGCAATCAGCCCCAGCATTTT